The source of this T cell receptor beta chain is a study of T cells after yellow fever vaccination. Study results and limitations: Booster sampling recovered most clones from primary vaccination (nearly 98% CD4, around 88% CD8). Abundant clonotypes from the bulk population could contaminate FACS-sorted repertoires. Clonotype sharing between CD4 and CD8 compartments was small.

The CDR3 covers 14 residues. Germline values: CDR1 MNHEY, CDR2 SVGAGI. V was pared by 2 bases and J by 4 bases, with 12 bases between. TCRdb re-called the 5' RACE reads through MiXCR, storing one row per CDR3 protein. The sample carries under 200,000 distinct CDR3 sequences, approximately 6.8% recorded once. This clonotype has a count of ten or more. Its antigen is not identified. The TCR comes from a man aged 18 to 29 who received the YFV17D yellow fever vaccine. The rearrangement joins TRBV6-5 to TRBJ2-7; tentatively, D is TRBD1 (5 bases). This specimen was CD4+ T cells sorted from PBMCs, taken 5 to 6 days after the first yellow fever vaccination. This CDR3 is CASSYRAGQYEQYF. The CDR3 nucleotides read TGTGCCAGCAGTTACAGGGCAGGGCAATACGAGCAGTACTTC.